Listed below are T cell receptor beta chains from one sample, sequenced in a study of cytomegalovirus exposure and HLA in healthy donors. TCRdb's copy holds only in-frame clones and misses some; the assay was immunoSEQ multiplex PCR. The table has 200,000 to 250,000 clones, roughly 80% seen once. Sequences were obtained from PBMCs. These receptors were collected from a girl under 18 in good health and CMV-seronegative. Each CDR3 is given without its conserved first and last residue.

v_gene	CDR3aa
TRBV11-1	ASSRVPGYNTEAF
TRBV7-3	ASSQPGLAGGPNEQF
TRBV28	ASRIQGRTDTQY
TRBV7-9	ASSPAARGAF
TRBV19	ASSTNRGQPQH
TRBV6-6	ASSRYGDRVNTEAF
TRBV7-3	ASSLGQDANEKLF
TRBV28	ASSLLVAGNTGELF
TRBV29-1	SVEGQAYGYT
TRBV7-2	ASSRSQNSGNTIY
TRBV7-2	ASSLAFRPGTGGAQI
TRBV15	ATSRDERRTSYEQY
TRBV19	ASSEGGGYEQY
TRBV6-6	ASKPPGVSYEQY
TRBV6-5	ASSLSDRLNQPQH
TRBV2	ASKSSGANVLT
TRBV11-2	ASSFGNSPLH
TRBV2	ASSSRNGDSD
TRBV6-5	ASRYARGTEAF
TRBV7-2	ASSLVPSGGTDTQY
TRBV19	ASSIDLSQGRIYGYT
TRBV28	ASSWLAGNYGYT
TRBV4-1	ASSQFGLAGAEEQF
TRBV20-1	SAGPPQH
TRBV29-1	SVPGFSNEQF
TRBV6-6	ASSWFEGLFEQF
TRBV4-1	ASSQVLALRGLSIYGYT
TRBV28	ASVSGGAYLGYT
TRBV6-4	ASSDSPSGGSTDTQY
TRBV5-4	AAGTSRNSGANVLT
TRBV2	ASSEPNGRGPSDSANYGYT